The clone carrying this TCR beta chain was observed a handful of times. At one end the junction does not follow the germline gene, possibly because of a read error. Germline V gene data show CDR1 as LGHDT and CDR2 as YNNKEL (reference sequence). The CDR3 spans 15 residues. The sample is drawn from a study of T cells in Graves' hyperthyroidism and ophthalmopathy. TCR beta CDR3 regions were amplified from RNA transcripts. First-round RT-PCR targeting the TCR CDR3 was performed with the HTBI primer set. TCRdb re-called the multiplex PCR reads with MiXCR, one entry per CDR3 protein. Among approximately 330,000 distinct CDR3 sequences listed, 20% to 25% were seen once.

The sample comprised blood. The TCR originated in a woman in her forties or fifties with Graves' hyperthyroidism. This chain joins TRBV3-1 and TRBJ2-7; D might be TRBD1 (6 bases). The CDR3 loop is CASSQVDRLNYEQCF. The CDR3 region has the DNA TGTGCCAGCAGCCAAGTTGACAGGTTAAACTACGAGCAGTGCTTC.